The 30 T cell receptor beta chains below all came from one sample that was sequenced in a study of tumor-infiltrating lymphocytes in primary liver carcinoma (dated by TCRdb to between 2016 and 2019). RNA from unsorted whole blood was extracted with TRIzol reagent, and germline DNA was obtained with the DNeasy Blood & Tissue kit. TCRdb shows the sequencer as Illumina HiSeq 2500. A constant-region primer and ProtoScript II reverse transcriptase were used to reverse-transcribe TCRbeta-specific cDNA from about 500 ng total RNA. Construction of the TCRbeta libraries relied on three nested rounds of multiplex PCR, following a slightly modified ARM-PCR procedure. The first two PCR rounds used multiplex TRBV1-TRBV30 forward primers with a Cbeta reverse primer, each for roughly 11 cycles. Using fastp trimming at Q25 and MiXCR clonotype assembly, TCRdb reanalyzed the public sequencing data and kept in-frame beta chains. Records with the same CDR3 protein are collapsed into one entry carrying the most frequent genes and DNA. The sample table contains approximately 210,000 distinct CDR3 sequences; only one count was recorded for around three fifths of them. Roughly 7% of the sample goes to the ten largest clones.

Specimen: peripheral blood. The receptors derive from a woman aged 60-75 years with primary liver carcinoma and hepatitis B virus infection.

A remark on this clonotype: Its ends do not fully match the called genes, so a read error is possible. The V gene is TRBV6-1, the J gene TRBJ2-2; 7 positions agree with TRBD1. The V gene's germline CDR1 is MNHNS and CDR2 SASEGT. CDR3 length: 16 amino acids. The DNA of the CDR3 is TGTGTCAGCAGTGACCGACAGGGCAATAACAACGGGAAGCTGTTTTTT. Amino acids: CVSSDRQGNNNGKLFF.

As for this clonotype: One end of the junction fails to match germline, which may point to a read error. The V gene is TRBV11-3, the J gene TRBJ2-3, with 8 bases matching TRBD2. The CDR3 totals 13 residues. Germline CDR1 is SGHNT and CDR2 is YENEEA. In DNA form, the CDR3 reads TGTGCCAGCACCCCCGGGGGGGCTCTCGCGCATTTTTTT. Its translation: CASTPGGALAHFF.

Of note for this clonotype: A much bigger clone sits one base away, suggesting this may be a read error. The chain is built from TRBV6-1 and TRBJ1-4; tentatively, D is TRBD1 (6 bases). This CDR3 comprises 18 residues. CDR1 is MNHNS and CDR2 is SASEGT in the germline V gene. The CDR3 region is CASGEAGTGTSTNEKLFF. CDR3 nucleotide sequence: TGTGCCAGCGGTGAAGCTGGTACAGGGACCTCAACTAATGAAAAACTGTTTTTT.

Note on this clonotype: A much more abundant neighbour one base away suggests this may be a read error. The DNA for the CDR3 is TGCAGCGTTGCGCGGCGGGAGAGCACAGTTACGCAGTATTTT. This encodes CSVARRESTVTQYF. The V gene is TRBV29-1, the J gene TRBJ2-3; TRBD2 matches 7 bases. From germline, CDR1 is SQVTM and CDR2 ANQGSEA. This CDR3 comprises 14 residues.

This chain joins TRBV7-3 and TRBJ2-3, with 8 bases lining up with TRBD2. V shed 4 bases, J shed 4 bases, and the junction held 7 bases outside the gene matches. Germline V gene data show CDR1 as SGHTA and CDR2 as FQGTGA. The CDR3 extends over 15 amino acids. The CDR3 DNA sequence: TGTGCCAGCAGCTCCTACGGACTAGCAGCAGATACGCAGTATTTT. Protein: CASSSYGLAADTQYF.

The J gene is TRBJ2-5, the V gene TRBV11-2; D gene uncertain. V lost 8 bases and J lost 7, with 17 bases in between. From germline, CDR1 is SGHAT and CDR2 FQNNGV. This CDR3 spans 13 amino acids. The CDR3 nucleotides are TGTGCCAGCGACTTAGAACCCAAGGGGACCCAGTACTTC. Translating gives CASDLEPKGTQYF. The variable domain in full, completed from reference TRBV11-2 and TRBJ2-5, reads EAGVAQSPRYKIIEKRQSVAFWCNPISGHATLYWYQQILGQGPKLLIQFQNNGVVDDSQLPKDRFSAERLKGVDSTLKIQPAKLEDSAVYLCASDLEPKGTQYFGPGTRLLVL.

The sample holds one count of this clonotype. The V gene is TRBV12-3 or TRBV12-4, the J gene TRBJ2-5; 11 bases fit TRBD2. With 7 bases clipped from V and 9 bases from J, the junction kept 16 bases outside the gene matches. The CDR3 is 16 amino acids. In DNA, the CDR3 is TGTGCCAGCAACCCCGGGACTAGCGGCACTGAGGAGGCCCAGTACTTC. Residues: CASNPGTSGTEEAQYF.

In this sample, this clonotype turned up once. Since the CDR3 does not end with the conserved phenylalanine or tryptophan, this likely comes from a read error. This chain joins TRBV11-2 and TRBJ2-1; D possibly corresponds to TRBD1 (6 bases). Germline CDR1 SGHAT, CDR2 FQNNGV. The CDR3 has 13 amino acids. The CDR3 DNA is TGTGCTAGCAGCTTAGGACAGAACAATGAGCAGTTCATT. Translating it yields CASSLGQNNEQFI.

The chain employs TRBV28 and TRBJ1-5; TRBD2 might be the D (5 bases). The J call is doubtful: the DNA matches TRBJ2-3 better. There are 14 residues in the CDR3. The germline V gene encodes CDR1 MDHEN and CDR2 SYDVKM. CDR3 DNA: TGTGCCAGCAGCCTCGCTTCGGGGTATCAGCCCCAGTATTTT. Translated, it gives CASSLASGYQPQYF.

As concerns this clonotype: Being one base from a much bigger clone, this may be a read error. The chain couples TRBV28 to TRBJ2-7; 9 positions agree with TRBD1. Germline loops: CDR1 MDHEN, CDR2 SYDVKM. The CDR3 totals 15 residues. The J segment lost 6 bases and the V segment lost 5 bases, leaving 11 bases of the junction unmatched. CDR3 amino acids: CASSLLGQGLCEQYF. CDR3 DNA sequence: TGTGCCAGCAGTCTCCTAGGACAGGGGCTCTGCGAGCAGTACTTC.

The table lists this clonotype with many counts. The V call is TRBV6-2 or TRBV6-3, the J call TRBJ1-5; D unresolved. Trimming removed 4 bases at V and 4 bases at J, with 5 bases between. CDR1 is MNHEY and CDR2 is SVGEGT in the germline V gene. The CDR3 has 12 residues. CDR3 region: CASSFRNQPQHF. CDR3 sequence (DNA): TGTGCCAGCAGTTTCAGGAATCAGCCCCAGCATTTT.

As regards this clonotype: Relative to the germline gene, one junction end is altered; a read error may explain this. The gene calls are TRBV11-2 and TRBJ2-1; weak D call: TRBD2 (6 bases). Germline V gene sequence: CDR1 SGHAT, CDR2 FQNNGV. CDR3 length: 13 amino acids. The DNA of the CDR3 is TGTGCCAGCAGCCTAGATTGGGGGGATGGGCAGTTCTTC. Residues: CASSLDWGDGQFF.

This clonotype is a singleton in its sample. This chain joins TRBV29-1 and TRBJ2-7; the D call may be TRBD1 or TRBD2 (6 bases each). Trimming removed 8 bases at V and 4 bases at J, with 21 bases between. This CDR3 region has 14 residues. Germline loops: CDR1 SQVTM, CDR2 ANQGSEA. The CDR3 DNA sequence: TGCAGCATCGGAGGGGGACGGGGCTTTTACGAGCAGTACTTC. Its translation is CSIGGGRGFYEQYF.

The sample holds many counts of this clonotype. The gene calls are TRBV28 and TRBJ1-5; D not certain. The CDR3 length is 15 residues. Trimming took off 5 bases at V and 4 bases at J, with 15 bases between the two ends. Per the germline V gene, CDR1 is MDHEN and CDR2 is SYDVKM. The CDR3: CASSLMTPPNQPQHF. The CDR3 bases are TGTGCCAGCAGTCTGATGACACCGCCGAATCAGCCCCAGCATTTT.

The rearrangement links TRBV11-2 to TRBJ1-2, with D possibly matching TRBD1 (5 bases). From germline, CDR1 is SGHAT and CDR2 FQNNGV. There are 13 residues in the CDR3. The CDR3 spells CVNSPPWGYGYTF. CDR3 DNA: TGTGTCAACAGCCCGCCTTGGGGGTATGGCTACACCTTC.

Turning to this clonotype: A read error may explain this, as a much larger clone is one base away. The chain carries TRBV6-5 and TRBJ1-6, with 7 bases fitting TRBD1. Germline V gene data show CDR1 as MNHEY and CDR2 as SVGAGI. V lost 2 bases to trimming and J lost 6 bases; unmatched junction nucleotides: 4. This CDR3 is 15 amino acids long. DNA of the CDR3: TGTGCCAGCAGTTACGCCCGGGACAGTAATTCACCCCTCCACTTT. This translates into CASSYARDSNSPLHF.

Worth noting for this clonotype: A read error may produce the germline difference seen at one junction end. The rearrangement joins TRBV5-1 to TRBJ2-1, with 11 positions matching TRBD2. This CDR3 has 16 amino acids. Germline-derived CDR1 and CDR2 are SGHRS and YFSETQ. The CDR3 spells CASSLGGTSGGNGQFF. CDR3 nucleotides: TGCGCCAGCAGCTTGGGCGGTACTAGCGGGGGTAATGGGCAGTTCTTC.

In regard to this clonotype: A much larger clone sits a single nucleotide away, making a read error possible. This chain connects TRBV12-3 or TRBV12-4 to TRBJ2-1; D is undetermined. There are 13 residues in the CDR3. This CDR3 reads CASSLRQNNERFF. CDR3 bases: TGTGCCAGCAGTTTACGTCAGAACAATGAGCGGTTCTTC.

This clonotype was recorded only once. At one end, the junction sequence differs from germline, possibly due to a read error. The gene calls are TRBV6-5 and TRBJ1-2; a weak D match, TRBD1 (5 bases). Germline loops: CDR1 MNHEY, CDR2 SVGAGI. This CDR3 has 13 amino acids. The CDR3 reads CTSRSGTGYGYTF. CDR3 DNA: TGTACCAGCAGGTCCGGGACGGGCTATGGCTACACCTTC.

About this clonotype itself: One junction end does not reproduce the germline sequence, and a read error may be involved. The genes are TRBV5-4 and TRBJ2-1, with 15 bases that match TRBD2. This CDR3 spans 16 amino acids. Germline V CDR1 and CDR2: SGHNT, YYREEE (reference sequence). CDR3 nucleotide sequence: TGTGCCAGCAGCGCCGGGACTAGCGGGAGGCGAGATGAGCGGTTCTTC. Its translation: CASSAGTSGRRDERFF. Drawing the rest from reference TRBV5-4 and TRBJ2-1, the complete variable domain is ETGVTQSPTHLIKTRGQQVTLRCSSQSGHNTVSWYQQALGQGPQFIFQYYREEENGRGNFPPRFSGLQFPNYSSELNVNALELDDSALYLCASSAGTSGRRDERFFGPGTRLTVL.

At least ten counts were recorded for this clonotype. This sequence joins TRBV6-5 and TRBJ1-1; D not resolved. The CDR3 runs 13 residues. V was trimmed by 2 bases and J by 2 bases, leaving 6 bases between them. The V gene's germline CDR1 is MNHEY and CDR2 SVGAGI. CDR3 coding DNA: TGTGCCAGCAGTTACGATGCTAACACTGAAGCTTTCTTT. Amino acids: CASSYDANTEAFF.

This clonotype was found a few times. Compared with germline, one end of the junction differs, possibly owing to a read error. The rearrangement joins TRBV6-5 to TRBJ2-2; D is possibly TRBD2 (5 bases). The CDR3 extends over 12 amino acids. The germline CDR1 and CDR2 sequences are MNHEY and SVGAGI. The CDR3 coding sequence is TGTGCCAGCAGTTACGGTGCCGGGGAGCCGTTTTTT. Translated, it gives CASSYGAGEPFF.

The V and J genes are TRBV27 and TRBJ2-7; 10 bases are shared with TRBD1. Germline loops: CDR1 MNHEY, CDR2 SMNVEV (reference sequence). The J segment lost 5 bases and the V segment lost 6 bases, leaving 13 bases of the junction unmatched. This CDR3 is 16 amino acids long. CDR3 residues: CASRDSGQGIFDEQYF. CDR3 coding DNA: TGTGCCAGCAGAGATTCGGGACAGGGGATTTTTGACGAGCAGTACTTC.

This clonotype showed up many times. This chain joins TRBV12-3 or TRBV12-4 and TRBJ2-1, with 7 bases matching TRBD2. This CDR3 is 16 amino acids long. V dropped 5 bases and J dropped 5; count of bases not matched to a gene: 12. The CDR3 spells CASSRWGGSGNNEQFF. CDR3 coding DNA: TGTGCCAGCAGTCGGTGGGGGGGTAGCGGAAACAATGAGCAGTTCTTC.

This sequence joins TRBV11-2 and TRBJ2-2, with TRBD2 as a possible D gene (5 bases). The CDR3 has 13 residues. CDR1 and CDR2 from the germline V gene are SGHAT and FQNNGV. The CDR3 sequence is CVNSSGVMGELFF. As DNA, the CDR3 is TGTGTCAACAGCTCCGGGGTGATGGGGGAGCTGTTTTTT.

The chain carries TRBV21-1 and TRBJ2-7; the table's TRBD2 call for D was not verified on the DNA. TRBV21-1 is marked as a pseudogene. This CDR3 contains 22 residues. CDR3 protein: CASSRERSRGLAGGNLLYEQYF. CDR3 nucleotide sequence: TGTGCCAGCAGCAGAGAAAGAAGTAGGGGACTAGCGGGAGGAAACCTTCTCTACGAGCAGTACTTC.

On this clonotype: The junction departs from the called germline gene at one end, perhaps through a read error. The gene calls are TRBV11-2 and TRBJ2-3, with 8 bases lining up with TRBD2. The CDR3 consists of 15 residues. Germline loops: CDR1 SGHAT, CDR2 FQNNGV. In DNA form, the CDR3 reads TGTGCCGGCAGCTTAACGAGCGGGAGCACAGATACGCAGTTTTTT. Protein: CAGSLTSGSTDTQFF.

J is TRBJ2-2 and V is TRBV12-3 or TRBV12-4; no definite D call. The CDR3 covers 13 residues. V gave up 5 bases and J gave up 4 bases, with 8 bases separating them. Written as DNA, the CDR3 is TGTGCCAGCAGTCCGTCGGTCACCGGGGAGCTGTTTTTT. Protein: CASSPSVTGELFF.

The chain carries TRBV28 and TRBJ1-2; weak D call: TRBD1 (5 bases). This CDR3 has 15 residues. Germline loops: CDR1 MDHEN, CDR2 SYDVKM. Trimming cost V 5 bases and J 2 bases, with 15 bases left between them. The CDR3 here is CASSILGTANYGYTF. Written as DNA, the CDR3 is TGTGCCAGCAGTATTCTTGGGACGGCGAACTATGGCTACACCTTC.

This clonotype has a count of ten or more. This rearrangement joins TRBV12-3 or TRBV12-4 to TRBJ2-1; 7 bases are shared with TRBD1. This CDR3 is built from 17 residues. The ends lost 3 bases at V and 7 bases at J; junction bases unmatched: 15. Here the CDR3 DNA reads TGTGCCAGCAGTTTTCGCAGGGGGATAGCATTGGGGAATGAGCAGTTCTTC. Its translation is CASSFRRGIALGNEQFF.